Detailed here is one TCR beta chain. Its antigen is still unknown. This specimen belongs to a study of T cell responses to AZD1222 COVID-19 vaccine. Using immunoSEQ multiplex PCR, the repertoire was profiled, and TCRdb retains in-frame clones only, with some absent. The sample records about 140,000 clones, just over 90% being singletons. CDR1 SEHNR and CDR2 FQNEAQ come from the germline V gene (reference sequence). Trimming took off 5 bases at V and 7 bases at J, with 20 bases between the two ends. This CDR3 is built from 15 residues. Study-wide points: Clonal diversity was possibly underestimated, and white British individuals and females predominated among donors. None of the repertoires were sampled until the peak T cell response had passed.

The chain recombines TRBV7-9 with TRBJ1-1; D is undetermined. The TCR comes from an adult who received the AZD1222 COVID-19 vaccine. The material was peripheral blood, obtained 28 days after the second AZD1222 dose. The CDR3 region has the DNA TGTGCCAGCAGCCAAACCCATAGAGGGAGCAATGAAGCTTTCTTT. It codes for CASSQTHRGSNEAFF.